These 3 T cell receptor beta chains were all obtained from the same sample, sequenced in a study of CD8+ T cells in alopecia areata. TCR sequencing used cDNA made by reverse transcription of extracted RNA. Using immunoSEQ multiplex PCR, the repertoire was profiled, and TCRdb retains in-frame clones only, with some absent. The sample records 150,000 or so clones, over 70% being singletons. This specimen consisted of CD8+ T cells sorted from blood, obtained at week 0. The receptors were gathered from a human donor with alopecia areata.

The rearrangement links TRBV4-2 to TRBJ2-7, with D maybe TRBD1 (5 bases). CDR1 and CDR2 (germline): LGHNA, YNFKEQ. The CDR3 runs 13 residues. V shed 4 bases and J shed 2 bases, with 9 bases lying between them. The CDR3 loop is CASSLDSPYEQYF. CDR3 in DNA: TGTGCCAGCAGCCTCGACAGTCCCTACGAGCAGTACTTC.

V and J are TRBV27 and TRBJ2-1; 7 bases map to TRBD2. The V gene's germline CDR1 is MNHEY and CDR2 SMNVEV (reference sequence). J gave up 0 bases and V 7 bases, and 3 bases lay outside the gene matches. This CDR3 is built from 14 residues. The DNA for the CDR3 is TGTGCCAGCACAGCGGGAACCTCCTACAATGAGCAGTTCTTC. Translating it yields CASTAGTSYNEQFF.

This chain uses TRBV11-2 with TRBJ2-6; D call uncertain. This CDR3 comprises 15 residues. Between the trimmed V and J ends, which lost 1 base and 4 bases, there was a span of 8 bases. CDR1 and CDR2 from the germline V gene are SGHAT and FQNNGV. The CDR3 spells CASSLGATGANVLTF. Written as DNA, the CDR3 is TGTGCCAGCAGCTTAGGGGCGACCGGGGCCAACGTCCTGACTTTC.